Listed below are T cell receptor beta chains from one sample, sequenced in a study of Ad26.COV2.S vaccination and SARS-CoV-2 variants. Repertoires were generated with immunoSEQ multiplex PCR, while TCRdb's copy carries only in-frame clones and drops some. The profile shows 43,000 or so clones, roughly 83% of them singletons. The sequencing here drew on peripheral blood, taken after recovery from COVID-19. The receptors originated from a human donor who had recovered from COVID-19. The CDR3 runs from the conserved cysteine through the conserved F or W. D genes are given only for firm matches. Expanded clones get a size class; other rows say once, few or many, or leave the size out.

v_call	j_call	d_call	cdr3_length	clone_size	cdr3_aa	cdr3_nt
TRBV30	TRBJ2-3	.	15	few	CAWSGGTIRADTQYF	TGTGCCTGGAGTGGGGGGACGATCAGAGCAGATACGCAGTATTTT
TRBV29-1	TRBJ2-3	.	13	.	CSARGSGTDTQYF	TGCAGCGCTCGGGGGTCTGGCACAGATACGCAGTATTTT
TRBV5-6	TRBJ2-1	TRBD2	15	.	CASSLPSGVINEQFF	TGTGCCAGCAGCCTCCCGAGCGGGGTTATCAATGAGCAGTTCTTC
TRBV5-1	TRBJ2-5	.	15	.	CASSPAPGAEETQYF	TGCGCCAGCAGCCCAGCACCCGGGGCGGAAGAGACCCAGTACTTC
TRBV6-1	TRBJ1-3	.	13	few	CASSERFQNTIYF	TGTGCCAGCAGTGAACGATTCCAAAACACCATATATTTT
TRBV10-3	TRBJ1-2	.	15	.	CAISETGGNNYGYTF	TGTGCCATCAGTGAGACCGGAGGAAATAACTATGGCTACACCTTC
TRBV19	TRBJ1-1	TRBD1	15	.	CASRGEAGGNTEAFF	TGTGCCAGTAGGGGAGAGGCAGGGGGGAACACTGAAGCTTTCTTT
TRBV19	TRBJ1-5	TRBD1	16	few	CASSNRQGNSNQPQHF	TGTGCCAGTAGTAATAGACAGGGAAATAGCAATCAGCCCCAGCATTTT
TRBV7-2	TRBJ1-4	.	13	.	CASSLAGVEKLFF	TGTGCCAGCAGCTTAGCAGGGGTGGAAAAACTGTTTTTT
TRBV24-1	TRBJ2-6	TRBD1	17	.	CATSDPGGAAGANVLTF	TGTGCCACCAGTGATCCAGGGGGCGCGGCTGGGGCCAACGTCCTGACTTTC
TRBV10-3	TRBJ2-3	.	14	.	CAISPQGTTDTQYF	TGTGCCATCAGCCCACAGGGAACCACAGATACGCAGTATTTT
TRBV10-3	TRBJ1-3	.	17	.	CAIRGAGLGGSGNTIYF	TGTGCCATCAGAGGAGCAGGGCTCGGGGGCTCTGGAAACACCATATATTTT
TRBV21-1	TRBJ1-3	.	15	.	CASSAQGGSGNTIYF	TGTGCCAGCAGCGCCCAGGGCGGCTCTGGAAACACCATATATTTT
TRBV5-5	TRBJ1-2	.	15	.	CASSLALGLGYGYTF	TGTGCCAGCAGCTTGGCCCTGGGTTTGGGCTATGGCTACACCTTC
TRBV5-4	TRBJ2-5	.	13	once	CASSAGGAETQYF	TGTGCCAGCAGCGCGGGCGGAGCGGAGACCCAGTACTTC
TRBV4-2	TRBJ1-2	TRBD1	16	.	CASSQRGTGDWHGYTF	TGTGCCAGCAGCCAACGAGGGACAGGGGATTGGCATGGCTACACCTTC